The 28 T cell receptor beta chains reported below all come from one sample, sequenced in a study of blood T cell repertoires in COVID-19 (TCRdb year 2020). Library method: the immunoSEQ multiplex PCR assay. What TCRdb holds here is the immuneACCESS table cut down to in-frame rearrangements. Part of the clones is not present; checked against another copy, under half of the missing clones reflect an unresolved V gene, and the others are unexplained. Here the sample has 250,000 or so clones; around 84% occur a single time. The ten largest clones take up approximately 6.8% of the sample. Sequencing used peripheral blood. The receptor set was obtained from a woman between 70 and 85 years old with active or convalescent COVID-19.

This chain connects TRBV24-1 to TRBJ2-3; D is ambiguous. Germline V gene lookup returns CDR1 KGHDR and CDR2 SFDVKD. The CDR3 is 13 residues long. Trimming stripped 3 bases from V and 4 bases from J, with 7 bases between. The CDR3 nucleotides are TGTGCCACCAGTGATCCCCTCGCAGATACGCAGTATTTT. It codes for CATSDPLADTQYF.

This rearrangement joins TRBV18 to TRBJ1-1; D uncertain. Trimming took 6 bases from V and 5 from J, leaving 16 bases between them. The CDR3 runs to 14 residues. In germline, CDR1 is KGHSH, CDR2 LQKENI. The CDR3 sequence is CASSVMGEETEAFF. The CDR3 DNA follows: TGTGCCAGCTCCGTTATGGGTGAGGAGACTGAAGCTTTCTTT.

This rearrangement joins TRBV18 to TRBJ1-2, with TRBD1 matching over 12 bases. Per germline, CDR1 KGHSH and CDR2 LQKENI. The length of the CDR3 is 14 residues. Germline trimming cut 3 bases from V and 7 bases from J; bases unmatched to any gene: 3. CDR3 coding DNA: TGTGCCAGCTCACCGGGACAGGGGGCAGGTGGCTACACCTTC. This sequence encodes CASSPGQGAGGYTF.

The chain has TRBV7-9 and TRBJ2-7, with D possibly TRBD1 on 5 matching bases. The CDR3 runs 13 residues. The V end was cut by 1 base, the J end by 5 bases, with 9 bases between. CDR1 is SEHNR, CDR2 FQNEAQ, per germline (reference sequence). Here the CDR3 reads CASSLEGFNEQYF. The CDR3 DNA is TGTGCCAGCAGCTTAGAGGGGTTTAACGAGCAGTACTTC.

CDR3 DNA sequence: TGTGCCAGCAGCTTAGAAGGAGCCGACTACAATGAGCAGTTCTTC. Encoded protein: CASSLEGADYNEQFF. The V and J genes are TRBV11-2 and TRBJ2-1; the D is unclear. Trimming removed 0 bases at V and 3 bases at J, with 9 bases between. The germline V gene has CDR1 SGHAT and CDR2 FQNNGV. The CDR3 is made up of 15 amino acids. Variable domain in full (rest from reference TRBV11-2 and TRBJ2-1): EAGVAQSPRYKIIEKRQSVAFWCNPISGHATLYWYQQILGQGPKLLIQFQNNGVVDDSQLPKDRFSAERLKGVDSTLKIQPAKLEDSAVYLCASSLEGADYNEQFFGPGTRLTVL.

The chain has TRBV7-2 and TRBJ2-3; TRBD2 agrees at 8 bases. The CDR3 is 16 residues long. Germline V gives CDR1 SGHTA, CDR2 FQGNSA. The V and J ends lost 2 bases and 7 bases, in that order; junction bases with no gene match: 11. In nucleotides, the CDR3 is TGTGCCAGCAGCTTATCTGCCGGGACTAGTCGCCATACGCAGTATTTT. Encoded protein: CASSLSAGTSRHTQYF.

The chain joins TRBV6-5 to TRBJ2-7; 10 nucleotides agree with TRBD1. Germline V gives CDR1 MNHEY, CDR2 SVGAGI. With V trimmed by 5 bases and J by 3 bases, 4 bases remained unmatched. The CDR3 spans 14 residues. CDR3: CASSPRDRGYEQYF. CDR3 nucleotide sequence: TGTGCCAGCAGTCCCAGGGACAGGGGCTACGAGCAGTACTTC.

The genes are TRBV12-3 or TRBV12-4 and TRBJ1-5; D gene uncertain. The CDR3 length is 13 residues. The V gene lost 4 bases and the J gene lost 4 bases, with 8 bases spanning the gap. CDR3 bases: TGTGCCAGCAGTTCGACACTGAATCAGCCCCAGCATTTT. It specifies CASSSTLNQPQHF.

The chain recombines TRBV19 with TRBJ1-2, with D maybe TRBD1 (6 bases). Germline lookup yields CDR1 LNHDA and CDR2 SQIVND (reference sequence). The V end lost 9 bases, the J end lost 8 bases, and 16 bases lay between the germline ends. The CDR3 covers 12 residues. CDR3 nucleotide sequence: TGTGCCAGCCTCCTCCGGGGGGGCGGCTACACCTTC. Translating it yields CASLLRGGGYTF.

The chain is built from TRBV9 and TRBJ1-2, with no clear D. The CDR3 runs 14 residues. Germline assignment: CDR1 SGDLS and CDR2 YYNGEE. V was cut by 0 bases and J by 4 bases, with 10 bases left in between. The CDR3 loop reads CASSVALEPYGYTF. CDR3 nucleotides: TGTGCCAGCAGCGTAGCTCTGGAGCCCTATGGCTACACCTTC.

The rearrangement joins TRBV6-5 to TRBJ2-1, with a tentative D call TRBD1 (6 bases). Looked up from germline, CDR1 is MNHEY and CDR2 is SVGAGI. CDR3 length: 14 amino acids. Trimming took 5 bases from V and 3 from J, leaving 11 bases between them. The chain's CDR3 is CASSTQDSYNEQFF. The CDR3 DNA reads TGTGCCAGCAGTACCCAGGACAGCTACAATGAGCAGTTCTTC.

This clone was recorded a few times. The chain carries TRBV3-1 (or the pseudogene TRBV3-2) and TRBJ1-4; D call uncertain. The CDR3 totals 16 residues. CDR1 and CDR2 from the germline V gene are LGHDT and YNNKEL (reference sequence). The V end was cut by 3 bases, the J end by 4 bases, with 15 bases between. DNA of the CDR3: TGTGCCAGCAGCCACGTAACCTCAGGAGGTAATGAAAAACTGTTTTTT. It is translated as CASSHVTSGGNEKLFF.

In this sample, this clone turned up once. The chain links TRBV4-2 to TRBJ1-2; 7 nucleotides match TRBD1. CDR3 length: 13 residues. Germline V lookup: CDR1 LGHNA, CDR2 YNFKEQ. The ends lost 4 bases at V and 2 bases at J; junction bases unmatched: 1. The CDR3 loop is CASSPQGNYGYTF. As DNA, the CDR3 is TGTGCCAGCAGCCCACAGGGGAACTATGGCTACACCTTC.

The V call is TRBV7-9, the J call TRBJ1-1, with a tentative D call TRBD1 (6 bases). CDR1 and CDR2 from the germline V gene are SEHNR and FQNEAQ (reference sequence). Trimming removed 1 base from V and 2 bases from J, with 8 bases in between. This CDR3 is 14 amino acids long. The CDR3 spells CASSLGTANTEAFF. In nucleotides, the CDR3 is TGTGCCAGCAGCTTAGGGACAGCTAACACTGAAGCTTTCTTT.

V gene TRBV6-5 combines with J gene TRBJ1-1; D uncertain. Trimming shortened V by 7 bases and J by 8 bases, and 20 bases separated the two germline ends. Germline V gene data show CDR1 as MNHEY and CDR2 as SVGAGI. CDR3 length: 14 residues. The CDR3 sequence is CASKVEGPTPEAFF. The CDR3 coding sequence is TGTGCCAGCAAGGTTGAGGGTCCTACCCCCGAAGCTTTCTTT.

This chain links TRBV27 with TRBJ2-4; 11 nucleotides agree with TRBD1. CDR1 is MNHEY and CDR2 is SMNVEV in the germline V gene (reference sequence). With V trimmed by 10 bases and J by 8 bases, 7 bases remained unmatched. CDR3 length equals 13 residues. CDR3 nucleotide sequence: TGTGCCACCAGGACAGGGGGCAGAGACATTCAGTACTTC. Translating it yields CATRTGGRDIQYF.

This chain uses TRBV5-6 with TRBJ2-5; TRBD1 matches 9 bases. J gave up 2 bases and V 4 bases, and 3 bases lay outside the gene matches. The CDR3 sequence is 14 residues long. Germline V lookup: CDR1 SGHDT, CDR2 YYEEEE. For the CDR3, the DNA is TGTGCCAGCAGCGCCGGACAGGGGCAAGAGACCCAGTACTTC. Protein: CASSAGQGQETQYF. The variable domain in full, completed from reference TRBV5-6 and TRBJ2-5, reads DAGVTQSPTHLIKTRGQQVTLRCSPKSGHDTVSWYQQALGQGPQFIFQYYEEEERQRGNFPDRFSGHQFPNYSSELNVNALLLGDSALYLCASSAGQGQETQYFGPGTRLLVL.

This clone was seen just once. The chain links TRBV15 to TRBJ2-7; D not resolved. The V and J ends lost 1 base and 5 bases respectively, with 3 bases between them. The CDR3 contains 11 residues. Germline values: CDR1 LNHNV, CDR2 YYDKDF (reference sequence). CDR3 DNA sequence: TGTGCCACCAGCAGAGTCAACGAGCAGTACTTC. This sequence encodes CATSRVNEQYF.

The CDR3 DNA sequence: TGTGCCAGCAGAGAACAGGCGAACTATGGCTACACCTTC. Translation gives CASREQANYGYTF. The gene calls are TRBV6-1 and TRBJ1-2; the D gene is possibly TRBD1 (5 bases). The CDR3 has 13 amino acids. V was cut by 6 bases and J by 2 bases, with 10 bases left in between. Per germline, CDR1 MNHNS and CDR2 SASEGT.

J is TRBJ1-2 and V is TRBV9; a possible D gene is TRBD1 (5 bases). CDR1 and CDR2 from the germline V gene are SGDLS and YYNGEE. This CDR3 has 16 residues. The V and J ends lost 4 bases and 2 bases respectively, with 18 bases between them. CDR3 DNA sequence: TGTGCCAGCAGCACCCACCGATTGGGACTGAACTATGGCTACACCTTC. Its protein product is CASSTHRLGLNYGYTF.

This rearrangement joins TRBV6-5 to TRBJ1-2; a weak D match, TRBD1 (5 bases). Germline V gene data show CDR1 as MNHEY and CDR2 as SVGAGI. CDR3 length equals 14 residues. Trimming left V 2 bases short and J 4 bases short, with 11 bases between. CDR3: CASSYRRVGYGYTF. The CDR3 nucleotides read TGTGCCAGCAGTTACCGCAGGGTTGGCTATGGCTACACCTTC.

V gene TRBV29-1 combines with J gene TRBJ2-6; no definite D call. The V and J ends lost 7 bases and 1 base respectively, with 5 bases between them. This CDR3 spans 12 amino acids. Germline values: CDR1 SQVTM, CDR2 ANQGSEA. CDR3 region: CSAISGANVLTF. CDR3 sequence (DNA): TGCAGCGCGATATCTGGGGCCAACGTCCTGACTTTC.

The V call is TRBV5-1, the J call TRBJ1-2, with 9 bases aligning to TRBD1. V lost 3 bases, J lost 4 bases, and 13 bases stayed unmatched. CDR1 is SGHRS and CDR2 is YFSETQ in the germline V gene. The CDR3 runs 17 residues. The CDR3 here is CASSWGQGSNLGYGYTF. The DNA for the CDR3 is TGCGCCAGCAGCTGGGGACAGGGATCGAACTTGGGCTATGGCTACACCTTC.

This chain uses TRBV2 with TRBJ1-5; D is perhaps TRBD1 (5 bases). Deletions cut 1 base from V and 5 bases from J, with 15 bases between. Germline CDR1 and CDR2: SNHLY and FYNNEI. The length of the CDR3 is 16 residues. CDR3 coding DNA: TGTGCCAGCAGTGAAGGCGGCCGCAGGGTCTATCAGCCCCAGCATTTT. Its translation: CASSEGGRRVYQPQHF.

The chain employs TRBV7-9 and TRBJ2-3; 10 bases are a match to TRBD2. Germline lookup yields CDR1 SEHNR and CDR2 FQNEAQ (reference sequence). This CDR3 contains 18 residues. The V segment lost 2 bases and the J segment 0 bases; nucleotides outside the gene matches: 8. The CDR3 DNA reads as TGTGCCAGCAGCTTACTCGAGCGGGGGGGTACTAGCACAGATACGCAGTATTTT. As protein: CASSLLERGGTSTDTQYF.

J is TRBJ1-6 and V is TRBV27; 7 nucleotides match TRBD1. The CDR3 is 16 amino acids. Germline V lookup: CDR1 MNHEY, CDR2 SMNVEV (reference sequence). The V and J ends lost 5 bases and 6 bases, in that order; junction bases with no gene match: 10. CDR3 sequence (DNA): TGTGCCAGCAGTCTTTCCCTGACAGGGAGTAATTCACCCCTCCACTTT. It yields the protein CASSLSLTGSNSPLHF.

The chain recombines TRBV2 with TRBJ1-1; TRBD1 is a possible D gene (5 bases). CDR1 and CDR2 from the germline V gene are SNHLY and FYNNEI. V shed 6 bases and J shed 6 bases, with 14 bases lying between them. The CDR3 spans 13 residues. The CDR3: CASSIQEWAEAFF. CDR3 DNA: TGTGCCAGCAGCATACAGGAATGGGCTGAAGCTTTCTTT. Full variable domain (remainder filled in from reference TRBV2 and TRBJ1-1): EPEVTQTPSHQVTQMGQEVILRCVPISNHLYFYWYRQILGQKVEFLVSFYNNEISEKSEIFDDQFSVERPDGSNFTLKIRSTKLEDSAMYFCASSIQEWAEAFFGQGTRLTVV.

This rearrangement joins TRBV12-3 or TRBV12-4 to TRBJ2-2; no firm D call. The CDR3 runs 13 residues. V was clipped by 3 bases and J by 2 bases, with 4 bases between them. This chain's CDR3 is CASSFSNTGELFF. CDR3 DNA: TGTGCCAGCAGTTTTTCTAACACCGGGGAGCTGTTTTTT.